This is a list of T cell receptor beta chains from one sample in a study of radiation and T cells in renal cell carcinoma. Sequenced by immunoSEQ multiplex PCR; TCRdb stores in-frame clones only, minus some. The sample shows over 35,000 clones, roughly 82% of them seen only once. The specimen was blood, collected from a patient whose treatment included radiotherapy and nephrectomy. These receptors were obtained from a woman in her 70s with renal cell carcinoma. Both conserved end residues are trimmed from each CDR3. The order of the fields is J gene, V gene, CDR3 protein.

J: TRBJ2-2
V: TRBV9
CDR3: ASSLGGGASTGELF

J: TRBJ2-1
V: TRBV7-8
CDR3: ASSLGGLAGGEQF

J: TRBJ1-6
V: TRBV19
CDR3: ASSTYRDSPLH

J: TRBJ2-5
V: TRBV2
CDR3: ASSEWTSGGYQETQY

J: TRBJ2-2
V: TRBV14
CDR3: ASSPGQGWDTGELF

J: TRBJ1-2
V: TRBV4-3
CDR3: ASSRGTGGDYGYT

J: TRBJ2-7
V: TRBV6-5
CDR3: ASSLQGGKYEQY

J: TRBJ1-5
V: TRBV18
CDR3: ASSEGAGNQPQH

J: TRBJ1-1
V: TRBV25-1
CDR3: ASSEYLEGYGNTEAF

J: TRBJ2-6
V: TRBV19
CDR3: ATYPGTTSPSGANVLT

J: TRBJ1-5
V: TRBV30
CDR3: AWSVDSNQPQH

J: TRBJ2-3
V: TRBV4-2
CDR3: ASSQERQPTDTQY

J: TRBJ2-1
V: TRBV14
CDR3: ASSRGGGHYNEQF

J: TRBJ2-7
V: TRBV7-7
CDR3: ASSGQGDEQY

J: TRBJ1-4
V: TRBV7-9
CDR3: ASSSYRGPDEKLF

J: TRBJ2-7
V: TRBV7-7
CDR3: ASSLGPGAYEQY

J: TRBJ2-1
V: TRBV7-9
CDR3: ASSLERASRRF

J: TRBJ1-2
V: TRBV7-9
CDR3: ASSFGTNYGYT

J: TRBJ2-5
V: TRBV5-6
CDR3: ASIGTAEETQY

J: TRBJ2-7
V: TRBV4-3
CDR3: ASSQEPGGAYEQY

J: TRBJ1-4
V: TRBV5-8
CDR3: ASSLEAGTHEKLF

J: TRBJ1-5
V: TRBV4-2
CDR3: ASSQDGGGYSNQPQH

J: TRBJ1-5
V: TRBV6-1
CDR3: ASSARGQAFNQPQH

J: TRBJ2-1
V: TRBV4-1
CDR3: ASSQLAAGGGYNEQF

J: TRBJ1-6
V: TRBV5-5
CDR3: ASSLGPPENSPLH

J: TRBJ2-5
V: TRBV5-1
CDR3: ASSLAGGDQETQY

J: TRBJ2-7
V: TRBV5-6
CDR3: ASSPLGGKFSEQY

J: TRBJ2-7
V: TRBV19
CDR3: ASSIGSSYEQY

J: TRBJ2-1
V: TRBV19
CDR3: ASSIDPASSNEQF

J: TRBJ2-1
V: TRBV18
CDR3: ASSPDGRSGYEQF

J: TRBJ2-5
V: TRBV6-1
CDR3: ASSEFSSRETQY

J: TRBJ1-5
V: TRBV4-3
CDR3: ASSQVQGGNQPQH

J: TRBJ1-6
V: TRBV5-6
CDR3: ASSWGDLNSPLH

J: TRBJ2-2
V: TRBV5-1
CDR3: ASTDRTGTGELF